The 21 T cell receptor beta chains below all came from one sample that was sequenced in a study of OX40 agonist ivuxolimab in advanced cancers. Some clones are missing from TCRdb's copy, which holds only in-frame ones; the method was immunoSEQ multiplex PCR. The sample has approximately 73,000 clones; roughly 87% are singletons. The material was CD4+ or CD8+ T cells sorted from blood, obtained in a trial of the OX40 agonist ivuxolimab. The source of these receptors is an adult with an advanced solid tumor such as melanoma, head and neck, liver or kidney cancer.

The rearrangement joins TRBV5-4 to TRBJ1-2; tentative D call: TRBD1 (5 bases). CDR1 is SGHNT, CDR2 YYREEE, per germline (reference sequence). Trimming shortened V by 4 bases and J by 6 bases, and 13 bases separated the two germline ends. There are 13 residues in the CDR3. For the CDR3, the DNA is TGTGCCAGCAGCCCGACAGTTATCGATGGCTACACCTTC. Its translation is CASSPTVIDGYTF.

The CDR3 nucleotides are TGTGCCAGCAGCTTCTCGGGGATATCCAACAATGAGCAGTTCTTC. Translated: CASSFSGISNNEQFF. This sequence joins TRBV7-9 and TRBJ2-1; weak D call: TRBD2 (5 bases). CDR1 is SEHNR and CDR2 is FQNEAQ in the germline V gene (reference sequence). CDR3 length equals 15 residues. With 3 bases removed from V and 5 bases from J, the gap between germline ends came to 14 bases.

In its sample, this clone was seen a few times. The chain is built from TRBV6-6 and TRBJ1-1; no clear D. V was clipped by 3 bases and J by 1 base, with 6 bases between them. From germline, CDR1 is MNHNY and CDR2 SVGAGI (reference sequence). The CDR3 is made up of 13 amino acids. DNA for the CDR3: TGTGCCAGCAGTTATTTGGCGAACACTGAAGCTTTCTTT. Amino acids: CASSYLANTEAFF.

The chain combines TRBV19 with TRBJ2-7; 7 positions match TRBD1. J gave up 6 bases and V 5 bases, and 10 bases lay outside the gene matches. CDR1 LNHDA and CDR2 SQIVND come from the germline V gene (reference sequence). This CDR3 comprises 14 residues. CDR3 coding DNA: TGTGCCAGTAGTCCAAGGACAGGCAGGGGCGAGCAGTACTTC. As protein: CASSPRTGRGEQYF. Variable domain in full (rest from reference TRBV19 and TRBJ2-7): DGGITQSPKYLFRKEGQNVTLSCEQNLNHDAMYWYRQDPGQGLRLIYYSQIVNDFQKGDIAEGYSVSREKKESFPLTVTSAQKNPTAFYLCASSPRTGRGEQYFGPGTRLTVT.

The J gene is TRBJ2-5, the V gene TRBV9, with D unclear. Trimming removed 0 bases from V and 3 bases from J, with 3 bases in between. The CDR3 has 12 amino acids. In germline, CDR1 is SGDLS, CDR2 YYNGEE. The CDR3 coding sequence is TGTGCCAGCAGCGTAGGAGAAGAGACCCAGTACTTC. Translation: CASSVGEETQYF.

The chain couples TRBV28 to TRBJ2-2; D is possibly TRBD1 or TRBD2 (7 bases each). Germline CDR1 MDHEN, CDR2 SYDVKM. The CDR3 has 16 amino acids. The V and J ends lost 7 bases and 5 bases respectively, with 20 bases between them. The chain's CDR3 is CASTPFQGEGTGELFF. The CDR3 coding sequence is TGTGCCAGCACCCCTTTTCAGGGGGAGGGAACCGGGGAGCTGTTTTTT.

V gene TRBV7-9 combines with J gene TRBJ2-5, with a possible D match to TRBD1 (5 bases). The length of the CDR3 is 13 residues. The germline V gene encodes CDR1 SEHNR and CDR2 FQNEAQ (reference sequence). The V end lost 0 bases, the J end lost 11 bases, and 13 bases lay between the germline ends. The CDR3 DNA reads as TGTGCCAGCAGCTTAGCAAGCCAGGGCAAGCAGTACTTC. Protein product: CASSLASQGKQYF.

The chain carries TRBV7-2 and TRBJ1-5, with 10 nucleotides matching TRBD1. Unmatched junction bases numbered 13, after V lost 5 bases and J lost 0 bases. Germline V gene lookup returns CDR1 SGHTA and CDR2 FQGNSA. The CDR3 totals 19 residues. The CDR3 here is CASSPRTGGGSYSNQPQHF. CDR3 sequence (DNA): TGTGCCAGCAGCCCACGGACAGGGGGGGGATCTTATAGCAATCAGCCCCAGCATTTT.

This clone was counted a single time. The rearrangement uses TRBV11-2 and TRBJ2-5; D may match TRBD1 or TRBD2 (6 bases each). Trimming left V 2 bases short and J 4 bases short, with 14 bases between. Germline V gene data show CDR1 as SGHAT and CDR2 as FQNNGV. The CDR3 totals 15 residues. CDR3 DNA: TGTGCCAGCAGCTTAATGGGGGGCCTCGGAGAGACCCAGTACTTC. Translation: CASSLMGGLGETQYF.

The chain combines TRBV5-1 with TRBJ2-7; possibly TRBD2 for D (5 bases). Germline V CDR1 and CDR2: SGHRS, YFSETQ. The CDR3 is 14 residues long. The germline V and J ends were trimmed by 0 bases and 2 bases, with 9 bases remaining between them. CDR3 sequence reads: CASSLDGIAYEQYF. The CDR3 region has the DNA TGCGCCAGCAGCTTGGACGGGATTGCCTACGAGCAGTACTTC.

The chain has TRBV30 and TRBJ1-4, with a tentative D call TRBD1 (5 bases). This CDR3 region has 13 residues. Germline values: CDR1 GTSNPN, CDR2 SVGIG (reference sequence). V shed 2 bases and J shed 7 bases, with 11 bases lying between them. For the CDR3, the DNA is TGTGCCTGGAGTATCCGACAGACTGAAAAACTGTTTTTT. This translates into CAWSIRQTEKLFF.

This sequence joins TRBV5-6 and TRBJ2-3, with 9 nucleotides matching TRBD1. The CDR3 spans 12 residues. Germline trimming cut 7 bases from V and 7 bases from J; bases unmatched to any gene: 4. CDR1 SGHDT and CDR2 YYEEEE come from the germline V gene. CDR3 residues: CASWGQGNTQYF. The CDR3 DNA sequence: TGTGCCAGCTGGGGACAGGGAAATACGCAGTATTTT.

The V gene is TRBV2, the J gene TRBJ1-5; 8 bases agree with TRBD1. Trimming took 7 bases from V and 7 from J; bases not matched to a gene: 12. This CDR3 has 15 amino acids. Germline V gives CDR1 SNHLY, CDR2 FYNNEI. The CDR3 region has the DNA TGTGCCAGCAATTCACAGGGGGTAGGAGGGCAGCCCCAGCATTTT. Protein sequence: CASNSQGVGGQPQHF.

The chain links TRBV5-1 to TRBJ2-3; 7 bases map to TRBD1. Germline V gives CDR1 SGHRS, CDR2 YFSETQ. The V gene end was trimmed by 3 bases and the J gene end by 6 bases; junction bases not matched to a gene: 7. The CDR3 spans 14 residues. CDR3 protein: CASSSTGHLDTQYF. DNA of the CDR3: TGCGCCAGCAGCTCGACAGGGCATTTGGATACGCAGTATTTT.

The rearrangement joins TRBV28 to TRBJ1-1, with TRBD1 matching 8 bases. J gave up 3 bases and V 5 bases, and 8 bases lay outside the gene matches. The germline V gene encodes CDR1 MDHEN and CDR2 SYDVKM. This CDR3 spans 15 amino acids. The CDR3 spells CASSESGGRDTEAFF. The CDR3 DNA follows: TGTGCCAGCAGTGAGTCAGGGGGCCGAGACACTGAAGCTTTCTTT.

The chain recombines TRBV5-1 with TRBJ2-1; D may be TRBD1 (5 bases). V dropped 3 bases and J dropped 6 bases, with 13 bases sitting between them. The CDR3 sequence is 14 residues long. Per germline, CDR1 SGHRS and CDR2 YFSETQ. The CDR3 sequence: CASSSQGLVNEQFF. CDR3 nucleotide sequence: TGCGCCAGCAGCTCCCAGGGATTGGTCAATGAGCAGTTCTTC.

The genes are TRBV5-3 and TRBJ2-1; the D call may be TRBD1 or TRBD2 (5 bases each). TRBV5-3 falls under the ORF class, with uncertain function. The V end lost 0 bases, the J end lost 7 bases, and 11 bases lay between the germline ends. This CDR3 has 14 residues. The CDR3 nucleotides are TGTGCCAGAAGCTTGGCTACCAGGGAGAATGAGCAGTTCTTC. Translating it yields CARSLATRENEQFF.

The chain has TRBV11-2 and TRBJ2-1; TRBD2 aligns across 10 bases. The CDR3 covers 15 residues. Germline loops: CDR1 SGHAT, CDR2 FQNNGV. V shed 4 bases, J shed 10 bases, and the junction held 10 bases outside the gene matches. The CDR3 region is CASSSASGSGGEQFF. DNA of the CDR3: TGTGCCAGCAGCTCGGCTAGCGGGAGTGGGGGCGAGCAGTTCTTC.

This chain uses TRBV28 with TRBJ1-5, with D perhaps matching TRBD1 (5 bases). The CDR3 has 15 residues. CDR1 and CDR2 (germline): MDHEN, SYDVKM. V lost 5 bases and J 4 bases, leaving 15 bases between the germline ends. The CDR3 nucleotides are TGTGCCAGCAGTCCCCCATCGGGGGAGAATCAGCCCCAGCATTTT. It is translated as CASSPPSGENQPQHF.

This clone was seen a single time. The chain couples TRBV6-6 to TRBJ2-1; TRBD1 or TRBD2 may be the D gene (5 bases each). V was pared by 6 bases and J by 8 bases, with 17 bases between. The CDR3 consists of 14 residues. Germline lookup yields CDR1 MNHNY and CDR2 SVGAGI (reference sequence). The CDR3 DNA is TGTGCCAGCAGCGACCCCTTTGGGACGGATGAGCAGTTCTTC. Its translation is CASSDPFGTDEQFF.

This sequence joins TRBV29-1 and TRBJ1-1; D remains unclear. The germline V and J ends were trimmed by 4 bases and 11 bases, with 14 bases remaining between them. Germline values: CDR1 SQVTM, CDR2 ANQGSEA. The length of the CDR3 is 11 residues. In DNA form, the CDR3 reads TGCAGCGTTGCTCCTGGGTTGGGGGCTTTCTTT. Residues: CSVAPGLGAFF. The variable domain in full, completed from reference TRBV29-1 and TRBJ1-1, reads SAVISQKPSRDICQRGTSLTIQCQVDSQVTMMFWYRQQPGQSLTLIATANQGSEATYESGFVIDKFPISRPNLTFSTLTVSNMSPEDSSIYLCSVAPGLGAFFGQGTRLTVV.